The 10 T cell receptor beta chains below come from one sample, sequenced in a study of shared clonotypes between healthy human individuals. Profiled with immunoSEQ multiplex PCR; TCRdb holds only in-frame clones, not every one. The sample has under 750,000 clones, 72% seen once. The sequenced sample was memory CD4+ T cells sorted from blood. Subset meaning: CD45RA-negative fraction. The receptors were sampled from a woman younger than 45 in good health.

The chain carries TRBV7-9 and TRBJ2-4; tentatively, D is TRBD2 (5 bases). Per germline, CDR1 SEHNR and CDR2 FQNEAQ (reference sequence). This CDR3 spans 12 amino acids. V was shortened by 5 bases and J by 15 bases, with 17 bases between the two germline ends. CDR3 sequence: CASSPPTGIPYF. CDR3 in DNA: TGTGCCAGCAGCCCCCCCACGGGAATCCCGTACTTC.

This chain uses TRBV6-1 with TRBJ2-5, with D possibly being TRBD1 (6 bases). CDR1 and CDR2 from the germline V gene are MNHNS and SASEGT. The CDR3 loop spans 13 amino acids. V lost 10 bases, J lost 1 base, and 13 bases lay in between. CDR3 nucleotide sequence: TGTGCCACCTCGGGGACATTCCAAGAGACCCAGTACTTC. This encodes CATSGTFQETQYF.

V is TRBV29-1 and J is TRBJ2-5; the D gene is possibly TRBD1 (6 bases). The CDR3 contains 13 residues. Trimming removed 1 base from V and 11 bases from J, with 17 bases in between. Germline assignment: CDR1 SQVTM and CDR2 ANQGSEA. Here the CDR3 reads CSVEVDWGQEQYF. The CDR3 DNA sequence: TGCAGCGTTGAAGTGGATTGGGGGCAAGAGCAGTACTTC.

CDR3 protein: CASSSGTMVREQYF. The CDR3 region has the DNA TGTGCCAGCAGTTCCGGGACAATGGTGCGGGAGCAGTACTTC. V and J are TRBV28 and TRBJ2-7; D possibly corresponds to TRBD1 (6 bases). Germline lookup yields CDR1 MDHEN and CDR2 SYDVKM. There are 14 residues in the CDR3. Trimming shortened V by 4 bases and J by 7 bases, and 17 bases separated the two germline ends.

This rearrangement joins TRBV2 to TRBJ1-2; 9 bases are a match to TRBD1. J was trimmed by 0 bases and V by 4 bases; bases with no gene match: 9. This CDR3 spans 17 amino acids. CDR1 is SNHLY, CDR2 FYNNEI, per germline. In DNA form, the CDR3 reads TGTGCCAGCAGTGTTTCTAGGGACAGGGTGACTAACTATGGCTACACCTTC. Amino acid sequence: CASSVSRDRVTNYGYTF.

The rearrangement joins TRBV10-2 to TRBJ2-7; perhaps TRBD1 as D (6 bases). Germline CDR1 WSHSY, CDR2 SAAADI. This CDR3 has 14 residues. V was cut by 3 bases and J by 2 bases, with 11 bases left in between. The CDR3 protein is CASSDWGLPYEQYF. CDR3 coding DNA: TGCGCCAGCAGTGATTGGGGGCTACCCTACGAGCAGTACTTC.

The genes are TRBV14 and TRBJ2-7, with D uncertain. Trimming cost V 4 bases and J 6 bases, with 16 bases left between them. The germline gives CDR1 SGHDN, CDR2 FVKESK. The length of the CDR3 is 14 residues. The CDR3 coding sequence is TGTGCCAGCAGCCTCCATCCTAACCTCGGCGAGCAGTACTTC. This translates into CASSLHPNLGEQYF. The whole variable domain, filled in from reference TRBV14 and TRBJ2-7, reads EAGVTQFPSHSVIEKGQTVTLRCDPISGHDNLYWYRRVMGKEIKFLLHFVKESKQDESGMPNNRFLAERTGGTYSTLKVQPAELEDSGVYFCASSLHPNLGEQYFGPGTRLTVT.

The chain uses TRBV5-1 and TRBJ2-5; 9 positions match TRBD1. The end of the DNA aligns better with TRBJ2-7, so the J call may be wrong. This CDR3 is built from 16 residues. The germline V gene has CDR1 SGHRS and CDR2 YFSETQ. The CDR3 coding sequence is TGCGCCAGCAGCTTAGCCTCCGGGACAGGGATTTACGAGCAGTACTTC. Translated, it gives CASSLASGTGIYEQYF.

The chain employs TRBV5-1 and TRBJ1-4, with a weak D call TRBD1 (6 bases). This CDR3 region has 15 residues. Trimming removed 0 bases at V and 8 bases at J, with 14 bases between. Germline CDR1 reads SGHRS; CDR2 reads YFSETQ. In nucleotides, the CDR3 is TGCGCCAGCAGCTTGGAGGCCAGGGGCTGGGAAAAACTGTTTTTT. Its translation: CASSLEARGWEKLFF.

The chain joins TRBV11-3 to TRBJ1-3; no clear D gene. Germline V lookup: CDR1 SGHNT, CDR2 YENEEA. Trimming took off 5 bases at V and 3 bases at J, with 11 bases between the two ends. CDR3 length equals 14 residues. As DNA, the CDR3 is TGTGCCAGCAGCCCCATGAGGGATGGAAACACCATATATTTT. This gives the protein CASSPMRDGNTIYF.